The sequence of this T cell receptor (beta chain) was determined in a study of CXCR3-negative and CXCR3-positive naive CD8 T cells. Study as a whole: TRB reads totalled about 150 million, about 1.5 +/- 0.3 million per library. Study-level findings and limits: A higher hydrophobicity marked the TRB CDR3s of CXCR3-positive naive cells versus CXCR3-negative naive cells. For naive cells, CXCR3-negative and CXCR3-positive subsets had similar TRBV-TRBJ usage; for memory cells, usage differed.

UMI-tagged TRB cDNA libraries were built via 5' RACE. TCRdb reprocessed the 5' RACE reads; each CDR3 protein has one entry and no DNA is given. The sample data list over 100,000 distinct CDR3 sequences. This CDR3 has 12 amino acids. The V gene's germline CDR1 is LNHNV and CDR2 YYDKDF (reference sequence). About this clonotype itself: What it binds is unknown.

A CD45RO-CCR7+CD27+CD95- phenotype identified naive CD8+ T cells. Sequenced material: naive CXCR3+ CD8+ T cells from blood. Subset described: CD45RO-CCR7+CD27+CD95- naive CD8+ T cells expressing CXCR3 (TNR3+). The receptor was isolated from a human donor in good health. Some clones in this sample may be carry-over from other donors' samples. This chain connects TRBV15 to TRBJ2-7. The CDR3 is CATSRGDHEQYF.